These 26 T cell receptor beta chains share one sample of origin, sequenced in a study of shared clonotypes between healthy human individuals. Some clones are missing from TCRdb's copy, which holds only in-frame ones; the method was immunoSEQ multiplex PCR. The sample shows hundreds of thousands of clones, 74% of them seen only once. Sequenced sample: memory CD4+ T cells sorted from blood. Subset in this sample: CD45RA-negative fraction. The receptors come from a woman in her 30s in good health.

This clone was recorded only once. The chain carries TRBV5-1 and TRBJ2-3; D gene ambiguous. The V gene lost 4 bases and the J gene lost 4 bases, with 13 bases spanning the gap. The CDR3 totals 14 residues. CDR1 and CDR2 from the germline V gene are SGHRS and YFSETQ. The CDR3: CASSTGEWADTQYF. As DNA, the CDR3 is TGCGCCAGCAGCACCGGAGAGTGGGCAGATACGCAGTATTTT.

This rearrangement joins TRBV11-2 to TRBJ2-5, with D unclear. The CDR3 contains 13 residues. Per germline, CDR1 SGHAT and CDR2 FQNNGV. Between the trimmed V and J ends, which lost 3 bases and 2 bases, there was a span of 7 bases. The CDR3 sequence is CASSFTDQETQYF. The CDR3 region has the DNA TGTGCCAGCAGCTTTACGGATCAAGAGACCCAGTACTTC.

This clone appeared many times. Other nucleotide sequences from this sample produce the same CDR3. The rearrangement links TRBV27 to TRBJ1-2, with D perhaps matching TRBD1 (6 bases). Germline CDR1 is MNHEY and CDR2 is SMNVEV (reference sequence). Between the trimmed V and J ends, which lost 8 bases and 8 bases, there was a span of 15 bases. This CDR3 is 12 amino acids long. The CDR3: CASRKGELGYTF. Here the CDR3 DNA reads TGTGCCAGCCGCAAGGGGGAGCTCGGCTACACCTTC.

The chain has TRBV19 and TRBJ2-7, with TRBD1 identical over 10 bases. Germline V gene data show CDR1 as LNHDA and CDR2 as SQIVND (reference sequence). CDR3 length: 15 amino acids. The J segment lost 2 bases and the V segment lost 2 bases, leaving 3 bases of the junction unmatched. CDR3 DNA: TGTGCCAGTAGTATAACGGGACAGGGGACCTACGAGCAGTACTTC. The encoded protein is CASSITGQGTYEQYF.

The chain recombines TRBV4-1 with TRBJ2-7; D is unclear. Looked up from germline, CDR1 is MGHRA and CDR2 is YSYEKL. This CDR3 spans 13 amino acids. The V gene lost 4 bases and the J gene lost 3 bases, with 10 bases spanning the gap. In DNA form, the CDR3 reads TGCGCCAGCAGCCTGCAGAGAAACTACGAGCAGTACTTC. Translating gives CASSLQRNYEQYF.

This chain joins TRBV15 and TRBJ1-1; D is uncertain. Germline CDR1 is LNHNV and CDR2 is YYDKDF (reference sequence). The V end lost 3 bases, the J end lost 6 bases, and 14 bases lay between the germline ends. The CDR3 has 14 amino acids. The CDR3: CATSRVSLGAEAFF. The CDR3 DNA sequence: TGTGCCACCAGCAGGGTCAGCCTTGGGGCTGAAGCTTTCTTT.

The rearrangement joins TRBV4-1 to TRBJ1-5; D is perhaps TRBD1 (5 bases). Germline CDR1 and CDR2: MGHRA and YSYEKL. V was pared by 4 bases and J by 6 bases, with 22 bases between. CDR3 length equals 17 residues. The DNA of the CDR3 is TGCGCCAGCAGCCGAGCCTGGGGACCGGGAGGTCCTCAGCCCCAGCATTTT. It is translated as CASSRAWGPGGPQPQHF.

The V gene is TRBV19, the J gene TRBJ1-3, with D maybe TRBD1 (6 bases). Germline values: CDR1 LNHDA, CDR2 SQIVND (reference sequence). Trimming pared 2 bases from V and 0 bases from J, leaving 17 bases between. The CDR3 is made up of 18 amino acids. The DNA of the CDR3 is TGTGCCAGTAGTATAACAGGGTTATCCACCGACTCTGGAAACACCATATATTTT. It yields the protein CASSITGLSTDSGNTIYF.

This chain uses TRBV2 with TRBJ1-1, with D possibly TRBD1 on 5 matching bases. Germline lookup yields CDR1 SNHLY and CDR2 FYNNEI. Trimming took 3 bases from V and 4 from J, leaving 12 bases between them. CDR3 length: 14 amino acids. CDR3 nucleotide sequence: TGTGCCAGCAGTGAGACAGCGACGGGCACTGAAGCTTTCTTT. Its translation is CASSETATGTEAFF.

The chain joins TRBV6-6 to TRBJ1-4, with no clear D. This CDR3 contains 15 residues. CDR1 MNHNY and CDR2 SVGAGI come from the germline V gene (reference sequence). With 6 bases removed from V and 0 bases from J, the gap between germline ends came to 11 bases. The CDR3 reads CASSPHAATNEKLFF. For the CDR3, the DNA is TGTGCCAGCAGCCCCCACGCGGCAACTAATGAAAAACTGTTTTTT.

The chain has TRBV28 and TRBJ1-1; the D gene is possibly TRBD1 (6 bases). The CDR3 is 14 amino acids. Looked up from germline, CDR1 is MDHEN and CDR2 is SYDVKM. V lost 3 bases, J lost 8 bases, and 16 bases lay in between. The CDR3 region is CASSFRGVGTEAFF. The DNA of the CDR3 is TGTGCCAGCAGTTTTAGGGGAGTAGGGACAGAAGCTTTCTTT.

This clone came up a few times. The chain uses TRBV27 and TRBJ1-3; TRBD1 might be the D (5 bases). The CDR3 consists of 14 residues. The germline V gene has CDR1 MNHEY and CDR2 SMNVEV (reference sequence). Trimming left V 8 bases short and J 1 base short, with 12 bases between. CDR3 coding DNA: TGTGCCAGCGGTAGGGAGGGGTCTGGAAACACCATATATTTT. Its translation is CASGREGSGNTIYF.

This clone appeared a single time. The chain uses TRBV2 and TRBJ1-5; a weak D match, TRBD1 (6 bases). CDR1 and CDR2 from the germline V gene are SNHLY and FYNNEI. The CDR3 totals 13 residues. V was clipped by 4 bases and J by 5 bases, with 9 bases between them. CDR3 amino acids: CASSAGVYQPQHF. The CDR3 DNA reads as TGTGCCAGCAGTGCAGGGGTGTATCAGCCCCAGCATTTT.

The rearrangement links TRBV4-1 to TRBJ2-4, with D perhaps TRBD2 (5 bases). Germline V CDR1 and CDR2: MGHRA, YSYEKL. This CDR3 spans 15 amino acids. V was pared by 1 base and J by 8 bases, with 15 bases between. The CDR3: CASSQVASAADIQYF. The CDR3 nucleotides read TGCGCCAGCAGCCAAGTTGCTTCAGCGGCGGACATTCAGTACTTC.

The J gene is TRBJ2-7, the V gene TRBV5-5; D may match TRBD1 or TRBD2 (5 bases each). The V end was cut by 4 bases, the J end by 1 base, with 12 bases between. Germline V gene data show CDR1 as SGHKS and CDR2 as YYEKEE (reference sequence). The CDR3 is made up of 14 amino acids. Written as DNA, the CDR3 is TGTGCCAGCAGCCGATTTGAGGGGTCCTACGAGCAGTACTTC. Translating gives CASSRFEGSYEQYF.

CDR3 residues: CASSPGSGWEQYF. CDR3 nucleotide sequence: TGTGCCAGCTCACCTGGCTCAGGGTGGGAGCAGTACTTC. V is TRBV18 and J is TRBJ2-7; D possibly corresponds to TRBD1 (5 bases). With 3 bases removed from V and 7 bases from J, the gap between germline ends came to 13 bases. The CDR3 consists of 13 residues. Germline V gene data show CDR1 as KGHSH and CDR2 as LQKENI.

The chain employs TRBV11-2 and TRBJ2-1, with TRBD2 matching 9 bases. V was pared by 5 bases and J by 2 bases, with 13 bases of the junction left unmatched. The length of the CDR3 is 18 residues. Germline V gene lookup returns CDR1 SGHAT and CDR2 FQNNGV. For the CDR3, the DNA is TGTGCCAGCAGCACAGTGCGTGGCGGGAGGGCCACCTACAATGAGCAGTTCTTC. This translates into CASSTVRGGRATYNEQFF.

The chain is built from TRBV7-9 and TRBJ2-1; D possibly corresponds to TRBD2 (5 bases). V lost 2 bases and J 5 bases, leaving 7 bases between the germline ends. This CDR3 is built from 13 residues. The germline V gene encodes CDR1 SEHNR and CDR2 FQNEAQ (reference sequence). The CDR3 sequence is CASSLLANNEQFF. The CDR3 DNA is TGTGCCAGCAGCTTATTAGCGAACAATGAGCAGTTCTTC. Together with reference TRBV7-9 and TRBJ2-1, the CDR3 gives the full variable domain: DTGVSQNPRHKITKRGQNVTFRCDPISEHNRLYWYRQTLGQGPEFLTYFQNEAQLEKSRLLSDRFSAERPKGSFSTLEIQRTEQGDSAMYLCASSLLANNEQFFGPGTRLTVL.

This chain uses TRBV28 with TRBJ2-7, with D tentatively TRBD1 (6 bases). The CDR3 runs to 15 residues. In germline, CDR1 is MDHEN, CDR2 SYDVKM. V lost 5 bases to trimming and J lost 7 bases, with 21 bases between them. CDR3 region: CASSPPGHGLREQYF. In nucleotides, the CDR3 is TGTGCCAGCAGTCCCCCGGGACATGGCCTACGGGAGCAGTACTTC.

The chain combines TRBV11-2 with TRBJ2-5; 9 bases line up with TRBD2. The CDR3 is 14 residues long. Germline V CDR1 and CDR2: SGHAT, FQNNGV. V lost 5 bases to trimming and J lost 4 bases; unmatched junction nucleotides: 5. The CDR3, as DNA: TGTGCCAGCAGCCTAAGTAGCGGGAGAGAGACCCAGTACTTC. Translating gives CASSLSSGRETQYF.

The chain carries TRBV5-6 and TRBJ2-7; no clear D gene. This CDR3 contains 14 residues. Germline CDR1 and CDR2: SGHDT and YYEEEE. The V end lost 0 bases, the J end lost 3 bases, and 10 bases lay between the germline ends. The CDR3 reads CASSLGRAVYEQYF. The DNA for the CDR3 is TGTGCCAGCAGCTTGGGCCGTGCAGTCTACGAGCAGTACTTC.

This clone was observed a handful of times. The chain uses TRBV19 and TRBJ1-5; TRBD1 agrees at 7 bases. The CDR3 extends over 14 amino acids. CDR1 is LNHDA, CDR2 SQIVND, per germline (reference sequence). Germline trimming cut 10 bases from V and 0 bases from J; bases unmatched to any gene: 6. This CDR3 reads CATRTGNSNQPQHF. The CDR3 DNA is TGTGCCACCCGGACAGGAAATAGCAATCAGCCCCAGCATTTT.

This chain joins TRBV29-1 and TRBJ2-7; maybe TRBD2 (6 bases). Per the germline V gene, CDR1 is SQVTM and CDR2 is ANQGSEA. The V end was cut by 7 bases, the J end by 4 bases, with 17 bases between. The CDR3 runs 13 residues. The CDR3 sequence is CSAAREWGYEQYF. CDR3 sequence (DNA): TGCAGCGCGGCCCGGGAGTGGGGTTACGAGCAGTACTTC.

This clone occurred a few times. The same CDR3 also results from other DNA sequences found in this sample. The chain is built from TRBV29-1 and TRBJ2-5; 8 bases agree with TRBD2. The CDR3 runs to 12 residues. Germline CDR1 reads SQVTM; CDR2 reads ANQGSEA. Losses at the gene ends were 4 bases for V and 5 bases for J; bases not matched to a gene: 3. CDR3 amino acids: CSVGGGQETQYF. The CDR3 region has the DNA TGCAGCGTTGGCGGGGGGCAGGAGACCCAGTACTTC.

The CDR3 loop reads CASSLGQLTGELFF. CDR3 DNA: TGCGCCAGCAGCTTGGGACAGCTCACCGGGGAGCTGTTTTTT. The gene calls are TRBV5-1 and TRBJ2-2, with a possible D match to TRBD1 (5 bases). The CDR3 totals 14 residues. The germline V and J ends were trimmed by 0 bases and 4 bases, with 7 bases remaining between them. Germline values: CDR1 SGHRS, CDR2 YFSETQ.

The gene calls are TRBV2 and TRBJ1-2, with D tentatively TRBD1 (6 bases). This CDR3 comprises 13 residues. The germline V gene has CDR1 SNHLY and CDR2 FYNNEI. V was clipped by 7 bases and J by 6 bases, with 15 bases between them. CDR3 bases: TGTGCCAGCACTGCGGGACACCGAAATGGCTACACCTTC. Translating gives CASTAGHRNGYTF. The whole variable domain, filled in from reference TRBV2 and TRBJ1-2, reads EPEVTQTPSHQVTQMGQEVILRCVPISNHLYFYWYRQILGQKVEFLVSFYNNEISEKSEIFDDQFSVERPDGSNFTLKIRSTKLEDSAMYFCASTAGHRNGYTFGSGTRLTVV.